Listed here are 25 T cell receptor beta chains from one sample, sequenced in a study of preoperative IRX-2 immunotherapy in early breast cancer. Measured with immunoSEQ multiplex PCR; TCRdb has only the in-frame clones, and not every one. This table holds 2,500 to 3,500 clones, approximately 72% found once. Specified treatment: preoperative locoregional IRX-2 cytokine immunotherapy. This specimen consisted of tumor tissue, obtained before IRX-2 immunotherapy. The receptor source for this set is a human donor with breast cancer.

The chain recombines TRBV5-1 with TRBJ2-1; TRBD2 is a possible D gene (6 bases). V dropped 4 bases and J dropped 8 bases, with 19 bases sitting between them. Germline loops: CDR1 SGHRS, CDR2 YFSETQ. The CDR3 sequence is 15 residues long. The CDR3 DNA follows: TGCGCCAGCAGCCCTTGGGGGGTCTCTTTGGATGAGCAGTTCTTC. Residues: CASSPWGVSLDEQFF.

This CDR3 reads CASSDGQGTRTEAFF. CDR3 coding DNA: TGTGCCAGTAGTGATGGACAGGGGACGAGGACTGAAGCTTTCTTT. J is TRBJ1-1 and V is TRBV19; TRBD1 matches 9 bases. Germline V gene lookup returns CDR1 LNHDA and CDR2 SQIVND (reference sequence). The CDR3 runs 15 residues. V lost 5 bases, J lost 5 bases, and 9 bases stayed unmatched.

The table lists this clone with a few counts. V gene TRBV11-3 combines with J gene TRBJ1-6; 8 nucleotides agree with TRBD1. The CDR3 is made up of 15 amino acids. Trimming took 8 bases from V and 6 from J; bases not matched to a gene: 9. Germline CDR1 and CDR2: SGHNT and YENEEA. The CDR3 loop reads CASRSLGQGNSPLHF. The CDR3 region has the DNA TGTGCCAGCCGATCCCTCGGACAGGGTAATTCACCCCTCCACTTT.

J is TRBJ1-4 and V is TRBV25-1, with D possibly matching TRBD1 (5 bases). The CDR3 runs 12 residues. V was clipped by 3 bases and J by 10 bases, with 9 bases between them. CDR1 is MGHDK, CDR2 SYGVNS, per germline. DNA of the CDR3: TGTGCCAGCAGTGAGGGGGGTGGAAAACTGTTTTTT. This translates into CASSEGGGKLFF.

The genes are TRBV7-8 and TRBJ2-3; 7 nucleotides agree with TRBD2. CDR1 SGHVS and CDR2 FQNEAQ come from the germline V gene. This CDR3 region has 14 residues. V gave up 5 bases and J gave up 4 bases; unmatched junction bases: 6. The chain's CDR3 is CASSRLASPDTQYF. As DNA, the CDR3 is TGTGCCAGCAGCCGACTAGCATCCCCAGATACGCAGTATTTT.

V usage is TRBV7-5 and J usage is TRBJ2-3; the table gives TRBD1 as D, unverified against the DNA. TRBV7-5 is deemed a pseudogene. The CDR3 has 19 amino acids. CDR3 region: CASGGGRDRGPVSTDTQYF. In DNA form, the CDR3 reads TGTGCCAGCGGCGGTGGGCGGGACAGGGGGCCCGTTAGCACAGATACGCAGTATTTT.

This sequence joins TRBV6-8 and TRBJ1-1, with 7 positions matching TRBD1. V trimming: 5 bases; J trimming: 1 base; junction bases outside the gene matches: 4. The germline V gene encodes CDR1 MNHGY and CDR2 SAAAGT. The CDR3 consists of 14 residues. In nucleotides, the CDR3 is TGTGCCAGCAGTGCGTGGACAGGGAACACTGAAGCTTTCTTT. Translated: CASSAWTGNTEAFF.

The chain recombines TRBV6-8 with TRBJ2-1, with 10 bases identical to TRBD2. The CDR3 runs to 13 residues. Germline assignment: CDR1 MNHGY and CDR2 SAAAGT. Germline trimming cut 3 bases from V and 10 bases from J; bases unmatched to any gene: 3. The CDR3 sequence is CASSYPGLAEQFF. The DNA for the CDR3 is TGTGCCAGCAGTTATCCGGGACTAGCGGAGCAGTTCTTC.

The chain uses TRBV6-8 and TRBJ2-7; perhaps TRBD2 as D (6 bases). From germline, CDR1 is MNHGY and CDR2 SAAAGT. V dropped 6 bases and J dropped 4 bases, with 13 bases sitting between them. CDR3 size: 13 residues. The CDR3 region has the DNA TGTGCCAGCAGGGGCGGAGGGGCGTACGAGCAGTACTTC. It codes for CASRGGGAYEQYF.

V usage is TRBV18 and J usage is TRBJ2-2; possible D gene TRBD2, 5 bases. Germline V gene lookup returns CDR1 KGHSH and CDR2 LQKENI. The CDR3 consists of 14 residues. The V end was cut by 4 bases, the J end by 3 bases, with 9 bases between. This CDR3 reads CASSRLRDTGELFF. The CDR3 DNA is TGTGCCAGCTCACGGTTGAGGGACACCGGGGAGCTGTTTTTT.

The gene calls are TRBV5-1 and TRBJ1-1; the match to TRBD1 covers 7 bases. The V and J ends lost 2 bases and 1 base, in that order; junction bases with no gene match: 8. The CDR3 extends over 16 amino acids. Germline V lookup: CDR1 SGHRS, CDR2 YFSETQ. CDR3 protein: CASSFGSTGPNTEAFF. The CDR3 region has the DNA TGCGCCAGCAGCTTTGGGTCGACAGGGCCGAACACTGAAGCTTTCTTT.

This clone showed up just a few times. The chain employs TRBV11-3 and TRBJ2-1; TRBD2 matches at 11 bases. Germline loops: CDR1 SGHNT, CDR2 YENEEA. J lost 9 bases, V lost 1 base, and 8 bases had no gene match. The CDR3 runs to 16 residues. CDR3 coding DNA: TGTGCCAGCAGCTTAGTGACTAGCGGGGTCCCCGGTGAGCAGTTCTTC. Translating gives CASSLVTSGVPGEQFF.

V usage is TRBV1 and J usage is TRBJ1-6. TRBV1 is a pseudogene locus. This CDR3 contains 15 residues. The CDR3 is CASSRIQPDNSPLHF. CDR3 nucleotide sequence: TGCGCCAGCAGCCGGATCCAACCGGACAATTCACCCCTCCACTTT.

V usage is TRBV6-8 and J usage is TRBJ2-1; tentative D call: TRBD2 (5 bases). The CDR3 runs to 14 residues. Germline V gene lookup returns CDR1 MNHGY and CDR2 SAAAGT. Trimming cost V 5 bases and J 4 bases, with 12 bases left between them. For the CDR3, the DNA is TGTGCCAGCAGTGTGGAAGGGAGATACAATGAGCAGTTCTTC. Translation: CASSVEGRYNEQFF.

This clone was found once. The CDR3 region has the DNA TGTGCTAGTGGTGGGATAACAAATGAGCAGTTCTTC. This encodes CASGGITNEQFF. The J gene is TRBJ2-1, the V gene TRBV12-5; D uncertain. CDR1 is LGHNT and CDR2 is FRNRAP in the germline V gene. V lost 5 bases and J 7 bases, leaving 9 bases between the germline ends. The CDR3 has 12 residues.

The V call is TRBV6-8, the J call TRBJ1-3; TRBD1 might be the D (5 bases). The CDR3 contains 14 residues. The germline V gene encodes CDR1 MNHGY and CDR2 SAAAGT. V was shortened by 6 bases and J by 1 base, with 10 bases between the two germline ends. In DNA, the CDR3 is TGTGCCAGCAGACCCGGGGGATCTGGAAACACCATATATTTT. It is translated as CASRPGGSGNTIYF.

This chain joins TRBV14 and TRBJ2-1, with no clear D. Between the trimmed V and J ends, which lost 1 base and 3 bases, there was a span of 16 bases. Germline assignment: CDR1 SGHDN and CDR2 FVKESK. The CDR3 covers 17 residues. CDR3 sequence reads: CASSQGPLTTIYNEQFF. The CDR3 DNA reads as TGTGCCAGCAGCCAAGGGCCACTAACAACAATCTACAATGAGCAGTTCTTC.

This rearrangement joins TRBV7-6 to TRBJ2-1; 13 bases match TRBD2. CDR1 and CDR2 (germline): SGHVS, FNYEAQ. With V trimmed by 2 bases and J by 10 bases, 14 bases remained unmatched. The CDR3 is 18 residues long. CDR3 bases: TGTGCCAGCAGCTTACAACTTACCGGGACTAGCGGGATCCTCGAGCAGTTCTTC. This codes for CASSLQLTGTSGILEQFF.

The rearrangement joins TRBV23-1 to TRBJ2-6; D is possibly TRBD2 (5 bases). TRBV23-1 carries the ORF label, with uncertain function. Trimming shortened V by 6 bases and J by 2 bases, and 8 bases separated the two germline ends. This CDR3 comprises 14 residues. The CDR3 spells CASSAGTGANVLTF. The CDR3 coding sequence is TGCGCCAGCAGCGCCGGGACTGGGGCCAACGTCCTGACTTTC.

The J gene is TRBJ2-3, the V gene TRBV11-3; D may correspond to TRBD1 or TRBD2 (6 bases each). The CDR3 sequence is 15 residues long. In germline, CDR1 is SGHNT, CDR2 YENEEA. Trimming removed 5 bases at V and 6 bases at J, with 18 bases between. CDR3 amino acids: CASSPLAAGDDTQYF. In DNA, the CDR3 is TGTGCCAGCAGCCCTTTAGCGGCAGGGGACGATACGCAGTATTTT.

The chain uses TRBV5-1 and TRBJ2-2; 10 positions match TRBD2. With 3 bases clipped from V and 3 bases from J, the junction kept 17 bases outside the gene matches. CDR1 is SGHRS, CDR2 YFSETQ, per germline. The CDR3 totals 20 residues. For the CDR3, the DNA is TGCGCCAGCAGCTATCTACCGACTAGCGGGCGGCGCGGGGACACCGGGGAGCTGTTTTTT. Its protein is CASSYLPTSGRRGDTGELFF.

By its share, this clone is large (0.1 to 1%). This chain joins TRBV6-8 and TRBJ1-5, with D unresolved. The CDR3 is 13 residues long. Germline loops: CDR1 MNHGY, CDR2 SAAAGT. Trimming removed 2 bases from V and 5 bases from J, with 7 bases in between. CDR3 in amino acids: CASSYGRYQPQHF. The CDR3 DNA reads TGTGCCAGCAGTTACGGCAGATATCAGCCCCAGCATTTT.

Details on this clone: One end of the junction varies from germline; a read error may be responsible. The CDR3 region is CASSQEGGPNGKLFF. The CDR3 DNA sequence: TGCGCCAGCAGCCAAGAGGGGGGCCCCAATGGAAAACTGTTTTTT. This rearrangement joins TRBV23-1 to TRBJ1-4; possible D gene TRBD1, 6 bases. TRBV23-1 is identified as an open reading frame with a role that is uncertain. This CDR3 contains 15 residues.

The sample holds a few counts of this clone. V is TRBV6-8 and J is TRBJ2-2, with D hard to call. V dropped 5 bases and J dropped 4 bases, with 14 bases sitting between them. CDR1 MNHGY and CDR2 SAAAGT come from the germline V gene. This CDR3 comprises 15 residues. The CDR3 loop reads CASSNTQWGTGELFF. In DNA form, the CDR3 reads TGTGCCAGCAGTAATACACAATGGGGCACCGGGGAGCTGTTTTTT.

The chain links TRBV7-4 to TRBJ1-1; D may be TRBD1 (6 bases). Deletions cut 2 bases from V and 4 bases from J, with 8 bases between. CDR1 and CDR2 (germline): SGHVT, SQSDAQ. The CDR3 sequence is 13 residues long. CDR3 sequence: CASSLFRGTEAFF. In nucleotides, the CDR3 is TGTGCCAGCAGCTTATTCAGGGGCACTGAAGCTTTCTTT.